This T cell receptor beta chain stems from a study of prognosis after radiotherapy for stage I lung cancer. In the study overall: Delivery of radiotherapy was by SBRT in 3 to 5 fractions at a biologically effective dose of at least 100 Gy. The study gave no patient concurrent therapy with stereotactic body radiotherapy. Findings and limits, study-wide: Tumor specificity of expanded TCR clones went undetermined. Samples before stereotactic body radiation therapy had more unique TCR clones (median about 10,000 versus 6,900).

Genomic DNA served as the source from which two-round multiplex PCR generated TCR beta CDR3 amplicons. Gene-specific TRBV and TRBJ primers were used in PCR round one. A single record per CDR3 protein comes from TCRdb applying MiXCR to the multiplex PCR reads. Among more than 9,500 distinct CDR3 sequences listed, 50% to 65% were seen once. With regard to this clonotype: The target antigen is unknown. A read error may account for a junction end that differs from germline.

The V gene's germline CDR1 is SGHRS and CDR2 YFSETQ. This CDR3 region has 16 residues. The chain has TRBV5-1 and TRBJ1-5; D is undetermined. The sequence came from a donor of 50 years or more with non-small cell lung cancer. The sample in question was PBMCs, obtained before or after stereotactic body radiation therapy (not recorded which). CDR3 DNA: TGCGCCATCAGCTTGGAAAGAACAACGCGTGGTCAGCCCCAGCATTTT. Its protein product is CAISLERTTRGQPQHF.